Here is one T cell receptor (beta chain) with its context. Antigen unknown. The sample is drawn from a study of cytomegalovirus exposure and HLA in healthy donors. The study's findings and limits: There were reportedly fewer N-insertions in an Asian-associated ancestry cluster than the roughly 700-donor mean, in a later analysis.

V dropped 1 base and J dropped 4 bases, with 11 bases sitting between them. Germline V gene data show CDR1 as LGHNA and CDR2 as YSLEER. This CDR3 is 15 amino acids long. PCR employed 60 Vbeta and 13 Jbeta primers. The repertoire was sequenced with immunoSEQ multiplex PCR; TCRdb's copy has only in-frame clones and lacks some. The profile shows some 140,000 clones, about 80% of them singletons. This chain joins TRBV4-3 and TRBJ2-1; D might be TRBD1 (6 bases). The sequence was collected from a male donor in good health and CMV-seropositive. Sample: PBMCs. DNA of the CDR3: TGCGCCAGCAGCCAAGGGGGGCTCAGGTACAATGAGCAGTTCTTC. Translation: CASSQGGLRYNEQFF.